Listed below are T cell receptor beta chains from one sample, sequenced in a study of blood T cells in healthy people across ages. MiXCR was run by TCRdb on the 5' RACE reads, yielding one entry per CDR3 protein. The profile shows some 1.6 million distinct CDR3 sequences, roughly 32% of them singletons. Sequencing input: blood. These receptors all stem from a woman aged 25 to 39 in good health. CDR3s include the opening cysteine and the closing phenylalanine or tryptophan. D genes are given only for firm matches. Not every row has a clone size; where given, it reads once, few, many or a size class.

V	size	D	length	J	DNA	CDR3
TRBV5-1	many	TRBD2	16	TRBJ2-5	TGCGCCAGCAGCTTCAGTTCTAGCGGGAGAGGAGAGACCCAGTACTTC	CASSFSSSGRGETQYF
TRBV5-6	many	NA	16	TRBJ2-7	TGTGCCAGCAGCTTGGCCAGCGATCAGGGTTTCTACGAGCAGTACTTC	CASSLASDQGFYEQYF
TRBV4-2	NA	NA	14	TRBJ1-5	TGTGCCAGCAGCCAAGTCGGTACCTACGACCCCCAGCATTTT	CASSQVGTYDPQHF
TRBV7-2	many	NA	15	TRBJ1-2	TGTGCCAGCACCAGATTCGACAGACTAAACTATGGCTACACCTTC	CASTRFDRLNYGYTF
TRBV24-1	NA	NA	14	TRBJ2-7	TGTGCCACCAGGGATACCGACGGCTCCTACGAGCAGTACTTC	CATRDTDGSYEQYF
TRBV4-2	few	NA	15	TRBJ2-7	TGTGCCAGCAGCCAGAGTGCGGGGAGCTCCTACGAGCAGTACTTC	CASSQSAGSSYEQYF
TRBV5-1	NA	NA	14	TRBJ1-2	TGCGCCAGCAGCTTGGTGGGGATCTCCTATGGCTGCACCTTC	CASSLVGISYGCTF
TRBV28	NA	NA	14	TRBJ1-6	TGTGCCAGCAGTTTATCCAAGTGGGGTTCACCCCTCCACTTT	CASSLSKWGSPLHF
TRBV29-1	few	NA	16	TRBJ1-2	TGCAGCGTTCCCGCCAGGGGACGGGGGGTAGGCTATGGCTACACCTTC	CSVPARGRGVGYGYTF
TRBV7-8	NA	NA	14	TRBJ2-5	TGTGCCAGCAGCTCAGCAGCCTCAAGGGAGACCCAGTACTTC	CASSSAASRETQYF
TRBV9	NA	NA	21	TRBJ2-1	TGTGCCAGCAGCGTAGGTAGTTTAGGGACAAATGGGGCGAGGTCCTACAATGAGCAGTTCTTC	CASSVGSLGTNGARSYNEQFF
TRBV28	once	TRBD2	15	TRBJ2-7	TGTGCCAGCAGTTTACGGACTAGCGGACACTACGAGCAGTACTTC	CASSLRTSGHYEQYF
TRBV20-1	few	NA	11	TRBJ2-5	TGCAGTGCTAGGGTTAAGGGGGCCCAGTACTTC	CSARVKGAQYF
TRBV10-3	few	TRBD2	17	TRBJ2-1	TGTGCCATCAGTGAGTCCTTTCCTAGCGGGGGGGCGAATGAGCAGTTCTTC	CAISESFPSGGANEQFF
TRBV20-1	NA	TRBD1	14	TRBJ1-1	TGCAGTGCTAGTCTCACAGGGGCCAGCACTGAAGCTTTCTTT	CSASLTGASTEAFF
TRBV5-4	few	NA	14	TRBJ2-7	TGTGCCAGCAGCCCTACCCCGGGAACCTACGAGCAGTACTTC	CASSPTPGTYEQYF
TRBV6-1	few	NA	14	TRBJ1-2	TGTGCCAGCAGCTCCGGGGCTCTTCCTGATGGCTACACCTTC	CASSSGALPDGYTF
TRBV9	NA	NA	14	TRBJ2-1	TGTGCCAGCAGCCCAGTTGGGACCCCCAATGAGCAGTTCTTC	CASSPVGTPNEQFF
TRBV11-1	few	NA	16	TRBJ2-1	TGTGCCAGCAGCTCGCCCCTGTTGGGCTCCTACAATGAGCAGTTCTTC	CASSSPLLGSYNEQFF
TRBV29-1	few	NA	13	TRBJ2-3	TGCAGCGTTGATGAAACTAGCACAGATACGCAGTATTTT	CSVDETSTDTQYF
TRBV20-1	NA	TRBD2	14	TRBJ2-3	TGCAGTGCTTTCAGGACTAGCGGCACAGATACGCAGTATTTT	CSAFRTSGTDTQYF
TRBV5-1	few	NA	16	TRBJ2-3	TGCGCCAGCAGCTTGGAGGGTGCCTCGGTTGGAGATACGCAGTATTTT	CASSLEGASVGDTQYF
TRBV20-1	NA	NA	15	TRBJ1-2	TGCAGTGCTCATTGGCAAAATCGGGGGGGGAGTGGCTACACCTTC	CSAHWQNRGGSGYTF
TRBV7-2	NA	NA	17	TRBJ2-2	TGTGCCAGCAGCCCCCGTAGATTACCCGGGCCCACCGGGGAGCTGTTTTTT	CASSPRRLPGPTGELFF
TRBV6-5	few	TRBD2	15	TRBJ2-1	TGTGCCAGCAAGGGGACTAGCGGGAACTACAATGAGCAGTTCTTC	CASKGTSGNYNEQFF
TRBV7-9	NA	NA	17	TRBJ2-3	TGTGCCAGCAGCTTTTTGGCCTCTTCTCGTGGGCGGGATACGCAGTATTTT	CASSFLASSRGRDTQYF
TRBV4-2	few	NA	17	TRBJ2-1	TGTGCCAGCAGCCAAGTACCAGCGGGCCAGGCAGGCAATGAGCAGTTCTTC	CASSQVPAGQAGNEQFF